Detailed here is one TCR beta chain. The data belong to a study of cytomegalovirus exposure and HLA in healthy donors. The CDR3 has 14 residues. Germline values: CDR1 SGHDT, CDR2 YYEEEE. V lost 4 bases to trimming and J lost 4 bases, with 14 bases between them. The study ran its PCR with 60 Vbeta and 13 Jbeta primers. Profiling relied on immunoSEQ multiplex PCR, and the TCRdb table lists in-frame clones only, not all of them. The sample includes approximately 73,000 clones, roughly 60% of them seen just once. This receptor was taken from a man younger than 40 in good health and CMV-seropositive. V gene TRBV5-6 combines with J gene TRBJ2-5; D is unclear. Specimen: PBMCs. The CDR3 coding sequence is TGTGCCAGCAGCCCGTACAGTCGATCAGAGACCCAGTACTTC. Translating gives CASSPYSRSETQYF.